Listed here are 30 T cell receptor beta chains from one sample, sequenced in a study of shared clonotypes between healthy human individuals. Naive CD8 isolation took CD45RO-negative cells positively selected for CCR7 and excluded terminally differentiated effector memory CD45RA+ cells. Some clones are missing from TCRdb's copy, which holds only in-frame ones; the method was immunoSEQ multiplex PCR. The repertoire consists of approximately 1.9 million clones, with around 93% occurring once and the leading ten covering about 1.6%. Sequences were obtained from naive CD8+ T cells from PBMCs. The origin of the receptors is a man aged 18-30 years in good health. Some clones in this sample may be carry-over from other donors' samples.

The chain carries TRBV4-1 and TRBJ1-5; tentatively, D is TRBD1 (6 bases). V lost 1 base and J lost 7, with 11 bases in between. CDR1 and CDR2 from the germline V gene are MGHRA and YSYEKL. The CDR3 covers 14 residues. CDR3 in DNA: TGCGCCAGCAGCCAAGTTGGGGGGCTCCAGCCCCAGCATTTT. Translated, it gives CASSQVGGLQPQHF.

The rearrangement joins TRBV6-5 to TRBJ1-1; D unclear. Germline lookup yields CDR1 MNHEY and CDR2 SVGAGI. The CDR3 is made up of 13 amino acids. Trimming stripped 7 bases from V and 1 base from J, with 10 bases between. CDR3 region: CASTPGTNTEAFF. As DNA, the CDR3 is TGTGCCAGCACCCCGGGAACGAACACTGAAGCTTTCTTT.

The chain combines TRBV14 with TRBJ2-1; D is possibly TRBD2 (6 bases). Germline V gives CDR1 SGHDN, CDR2 FVKESK. The CDR3 is made up of 15 amino acids. Trimming took off 4 bases at V and 5 bases at J, with 15 bases between the two ends. The CDR3 DNA is TGTGCCAGCAGCCCCCGGGGAGGCCCCGACAATGAGCAGTTCTTC. Translation: CASSPRGGPDNEQFF.

This clone was recorded a few times. The J gene is TRBJ2-5, the V gene TRBV7-9; D gene unclear. CDR1 and CDR2 from the germline V gene are SEHNR and FQNEAQ (reference sequence). V was cut by 3 bases and J by 5 bases, with 7 bases left in between. This CDR3 spans 12 amino acids. The CDR3 nucleotides read TGTGCCAGCAGCTTGTCGTTGGAGACCCAGTACTTC. Translated: CASSLSLETQYF.

This sequence joins TRBV19 and TRBJ1-1; D unresolved. CDR3 length equals 11 residues. In germline, CDR1 is LNHDA, CDR2 SQIVND (reference sequence). V dropped 5 bases and J dropped 7 bases, with 8 bases sitting between them. CDR3 sequence: CASSVSLEAFF. In DNA form, the CDR3 reads TGTGCCAGTAGTGTCAGCCTTGAAGCTTTCTTT. The full variable domain, in which reference TRBV19 and TRBJ1-1 provide the parts outside the CDR3, is DGGITQSPKYLFRKEGQNVTLSCEQNLNHDAMYWYRQDPGQGLRLIYYSQIVNDFQKGDIAEGYSVSREKKESFPLTVTSAQKNPTAFYLCASSVSLEAFFGQGTRLTVV.

The genes are TRBV7-8 and TRBJ2-5, with D tentatively TRBD1 or TRBD2 (5 bases each). This CDR3 has 15 residues. Germline V lookup: CDR1 SGHVS, CDR2 FQNEAQ. V gave up 6 bases and J gave up 5 bases, with 19 bases separating them. CDR3 sequence: CASRRGPGRVETQYF. The CDR3 DNA follows: TGTGCCAGCAGGCGCGGTCCGGGGCGGGTTGAGACCCAGTACTTC.

On this clone: A read error may produce the germline difference seen at one junction end. This chain links TRBV19 with TRBJ1-2; no definite D call. The germline CDR1 and CDR2 sequences are LNHDA and SQIVND (reference sequence). The CDR3 is made up of 11 amino acids. CDR3 in DNA: TGTGCCAGTAGTATAAGGGTTGAGGCAGTCTTC. This codes for CASSIRVEAVF.

V usage is TRBV18 and J usage is TRBJ2-2; TRBD1 aligns across 8 bases. The V gene's germline CDR1 is KGHSH and CDR2 LQKENI. This CDR3 contains 16 residues. The V segment lost 2 bases and the J segment 5 bases; nucleotides outside the gene matches: 7. The CDR3 loop reads CASSPMAQGATGELFF. The CDR3, as DNA: TGTGCCAGCTCACCAATGGCGCAGGGGGCGACCGGGGAGCTGTTTTTT.

This chain uses TRBV4-1 with TRBJ2-2, with unresolved D. CDR3 length: 13 residues. Trimming took off 1 base at V and 7 bases at J, with 7 bases between the two ends. From germline, CDR1 is MGHRA and CDR2 YSYEKL. Here the CDR3 reads CASSQVKGGELFF. DNA for the CDR3: TGCGCCAGCAGCCAAGTCAAGGGCGGGGAGCTGTTTTTT.

This clone appeared once. The V and J genes are TRBV9 and TRBJ2-1; TRBD2 agrees at 11 bases. This CDR3 region has 16 residues. Germline V CDR1 and CDR2: SGDLS, YYNGEE. V shed 2 bases and J 7 bases; nucleotides not matched to a gene: 8. CDR3 nucleotide sequence: TGTGCCAGCAGCGTTCTACTAGCGGGAGTGTTGAATGAGCAGTTCTTC. It is translated as CASSVLLAGVLNEQFF.

The CDR3 spells CASTPGGTSRNEQFF. The DNA of the CDR3 is TGTGCCAGTACTCCCGGCGGGACTAGTCGCAATGAGCAGTTCTTC. The chain joins TRBV19 to TRBJ2-1; 8 bases fit TRBD2. Germline-derived CDR1 and CDR2 are LNHDA and SQIVND (reference sequence). The CDR3 has 15 amino acids. Trimming removed 7 bases from V and 6 bases from J; junction bases left unmatched: 11.

As regards this clone: This sample includes further DNA sequences coding for the same CDR3. CDR3 in amino acids: CASRVGGSTDTQYF. CDR3 nucleotides: TGTGCCAGCCGGGTCGGGGGTAGCACAGATACGCAGTATTTT. This chain connects TRBV27 to TRBJ2-3; D possibly corresponds to TRBD2 (6 bases). The CDR3 consists of 14 residues. CDR1 and CDR2 from the germline V gene are MNHEY and SMNVEV (reference sequence). V lost 8 bases and J lost 0, with 12 bases in between.

The rearrangement links TRBV9 to TRBJ1-2; D call uncertain. Germline values: CDR1 SGDLS, CDR2 YYNGEE. The CDR3 runs to 14 residues. V was trimmed by 1 base and J by 5 bases, leaving 12 bases between them. The CDR3 loop is CASSVTEVWYGYTF. CDR3 nucleotides: TGTGCCAGCAGCGTAACCGAGGTCTGGTATGGCTACACCTTC.

As to this clone: Distinct nucleotide sequences in the sample also encode this CDR3. The chain is built from TRBV7-3 and TRBJ2-1; the D is unclear. Germline CDR1 reads SGHTA; CDR2 reads FQGTGA. The length of the CDR3 is 13 residues. Trimming cost V 2 bases and J 3 bases, with 5 bases left between them. The CDR3 loop reads CASSLSGYNEQFF. The CDR3 coding sequence is TGTGCCAGCAGCTTATCAGGCTACAATGAGCAGTTCTTC.

The chain is built from TRBV9 and TRBJ1-3; 8 nucleotides match TRBD1. Germline V CDR1 and CDR2: SGDLS, YYNGEE. V lost 3 bases and J lost 5; bases outside the gene matches: 10. The CDR3 loop spans 16 amino acids. Written as DNA, the CDR3 is TGTGCCAGCAGCGCCCACGCCGACAGGGGTAGAAACACCATATATTTT. Encoded protein: CASSAHADRGRNTIYF.

V gene TRBV19 combines with J gene TRBJ1-4, with 7 positions matching TRBD1. CDR1 LNHDA and CDR2 SQIVND come from the germline V gene (reference sequence). The CDR3 extends over 15 amino acids. V was clipped by 9 bases and J by 8 bases; unmatched bases: 15. CDR3 coding DNA: TGTGCCAGCCTCGACAGGGAGGCCCTAGGGGAAAAACTGTTTTTT. Residues: CASLDREALGEKLFF.

The rearrangement links TRBV7-2 to TRBJ1-1; a possible D gene is TRBD1 (6 bases). CDR3 length: 16 residues. CDR1 is SGHTA, CDR2 FQGNSA, per germline. Trimming took 4 bases from V and 10 from J, leaving 25 bases between them. For the CDR3, the DNA is TGTGCCAGCAGCTCATGGCTGGGGGGCGCAGGGTTAGGAGCTTTCTTT. Translation: CASSSWLGGAGLGAFF.

The gene calls are TRBV5-6 and TRBJ1-1, with a possible D match to TRBD1 (5 bases). The germline V and J ends were trimmed by 1 base and 1 base, with 11 bases remaining between them. CDR3 length: 15 residues. Germline V gene data show CDR1 as SGHDT and CDR2 as YYEEEE. CDR3 sequence reads: CASSLSPRGNTEAFF. CDR3 nucleotides: TGTGCCAGCAGCTTGTCCCCTAGGGGGAACACTGAAGCTTTCTTT.

The chain carries TRBV19 and TRBJ2-1, with 8 bases that match TRBD1. CDR1 and CDR2 (germline): LNHDA, SQIVND (reference sequence). The J segment lost 7 bases and the V segment lost 1 base, leaving 12 bases of the junction unmatched. CDR3 length equals 17 residues. The DNA for the CDR3 is TGTGCCAGTAGTATAGGAAACAGGGGGATGCTTGCAAATGAGCAGTTCTTC. Translating gives CASSIGNRGMLANEQFF.

The chain has TRBV6-5 and TRBJ2-6; weak D call: TRBD2 (6 bases). This CDR3 region has 14 residues. The germline V and J ends were trimmed by 5 bases and 4 bases, with 9 bases remaining between them. Germline CDR1 is MNHEY and CDR2 is SVGAGI. The CDR3 DNA is TGTGCCAGCAGTGGGGGGTCAGGGGCCAACGTCCTGACTTTC. Translating it yields CASSGGSGANVLTF.

J is TRBJ1-1 and V is TRBV6-5; D gene unclear. V lost 6 bases and J lost 1, with 12 bases in between. CDR1 is MNHEY, CDR2 SVGAGI, per germline. The CDR3 covers 14 residues. The CDR3 reads CASSSGPPNTEAFF. The CDR3 DNA reads TGTGCCAGCAGCTCTGGCCCCCCGAACACTGAAGCTTTCTTT.

The J gene is TRBJ2-3, the V gene TRBV6-5, with D possibly matching TRBD2 (6 bases). CDR1 is MNHEY, CDR2 SVGAGI, per germline. CDR3 length: 15 residues. Deletions cut 10 bases from V and 1 base from J, with 18 bases between. The DNA for the CDR3 is TGTGCCACCACCACCGGAGGGGTAGGCACAGATACGCAGTATTTT. Translating it yields CATTTGGVGTDTQYF.

The chain has TRBV5-1 and TRBJ1-2; no firm D call. The CDR3 loop spans 13 amino acids. Germline loops: CDR1 SGHRS, CDR2 YFSETQ. Trimming stripped 3 bases from V and 1 base from J, with 7 bases between. The CDR3 reads CASSSRSNYGYTF. DNA for the CDR3: TGCGCCAGCAGCTCTAGGAGTAACTATGGCTACACCTTC.

The V gene is TRBV15, the J gene TRBJ1-3; 8 bases match TRBD1. CDR3 length equals 16 residues. Trimming took 5 bases from V and 0 from J; bases not matched to a gene: 6. Germline CDR1 LNHNV, CDR2 YYDKDF (reference sequence). DNA for the CDR3: TGTGCCACCAGCGGGGGACAGGTTTACTCTGGAAACACCATATATTTT. Translating it yields CATSGGQVYSGNTIYF.

The chain uses TRBV28 and TRBJ1-1, with unresolved D. Germline assignment: CDR1 MDHEN and CDR2 SYDVKM. V was clipped by 2 bases and J by 0 bases, with 13 bases between them. The CDR3 has 16 amino acids. For the CDR3, the DNA is TGTGCCAGCAGTTTACTAATGGAAGCCTTGAACACTGAAGCTTTCTTT. It is translated as CASSLLMEALNTEAFF.

This chain joins TRBV6-1 and TRBJ1-2; D is unclear. Trimming pared 0 bases from V and 2 bases from J, leaving 13 bases between. CDR3 length equals 16 residues. The germline CDR1 and CDR2 sequences are MNHNS and SASEGT. The CDR3 DNA sequence: TGTGCCAGCAGTGAAGCACGCAGCCACTACAACTATGGCTACACCTTC. This encodes CASSEARSHYNYGYTF.

About this clone itself: The CDR3 does not end in the conserved phenylalanine or tryptophan, so this is likely a read error. The DNA is omitted, as the CDR3 cannot be located on it reliably, and the CDR3 follows TCRdb's listing. The gene calls are TRBV11-2 and TRBJ2-6; the table gives TRBD1 as D, unverified against the DNA. Germline values: CDR1 SGHAT, CDR2 FQNNGV. The CDR3 region is 14 residues in length, termini included. The CDR3 sequence: CASSLDLAPGQGAR.

This chain links TRBV7-9 with TRBJ2-1; a possible D gene is TRBD2 (7 bases). The germline CDR1 and CDR2 sequences are SEHNR and FQNEAQ (reference sequence). The CDR3 length is 16 residues. Trimming pared 5 bases from V and 6 bases from J, leaving 20 bases between. This CDR3 reads CASSPTAGGAGNEQFF. CDR3 nucleotides: TGTGCCAGCAGCCCAACCGCTGGGGGGGCCGGCAATGAGCAGTTCTTC.

The chain links TRBV7-2 to TRBJ2-1, with D hard to call. Germline CDR1 and CDR2: SGHTA and FQGNSA. The CDR3 is 12 amino acids. The V end lost 2 bases, the J end lost 8 bases, and 7 bases lay between the germline ends. CDR3: CASSLSLDEQFF. The CDR3 DNA reads TGTGCCAGCAGCTTAAGTTTGGATGAGCAGTTCTTC.

This clone occurred a few times. Distinct nucleotide sequences in the sample also encode this CDR3. The chain has TRBV27 and TRBJ1-2; weak D call: TRBD1 (5 bases). The CDR3 extends over 14 amino acids. Deletions cut 2 bases from V and 2 bases from J, with 9 bases between. The germline V gene encodes CDR1 MNHEY and CDR2 SMNVEV (reference sequence). The CDR3 coding sequence is TGTGCCAGCAGTTTAAGGGGCAGGAACTATGGCTACACCTTC. Protein sequence: CASSLRGRNYGYTF.